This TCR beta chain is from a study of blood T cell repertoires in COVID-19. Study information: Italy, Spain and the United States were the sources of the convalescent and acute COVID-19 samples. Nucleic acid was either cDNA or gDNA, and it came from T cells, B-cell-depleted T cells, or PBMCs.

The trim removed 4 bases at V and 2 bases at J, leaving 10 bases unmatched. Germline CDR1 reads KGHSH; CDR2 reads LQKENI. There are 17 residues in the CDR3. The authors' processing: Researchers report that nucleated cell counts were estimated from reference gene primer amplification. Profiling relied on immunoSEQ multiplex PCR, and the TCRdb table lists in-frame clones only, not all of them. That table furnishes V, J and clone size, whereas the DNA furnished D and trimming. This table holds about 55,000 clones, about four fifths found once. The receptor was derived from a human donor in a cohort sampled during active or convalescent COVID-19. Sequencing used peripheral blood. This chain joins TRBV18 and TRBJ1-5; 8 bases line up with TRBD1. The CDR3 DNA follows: TGTGCCAGCTCACGGGGACAGGTCCCGAGAGGCAATCAGCCCCAGCATTTT. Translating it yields CASSRGQVPRGNQPQHF. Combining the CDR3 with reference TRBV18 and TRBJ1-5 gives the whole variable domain NAGVMQNPRHLVRRRGQEARLRCSPMKGHSHVYWYRQLPEEGLKFMVYLQKENIIDESGMPKERFSAEFPKEGPSILRIQQVVRGDSAAYFCASSRGQVPRGNQPQHFGDGTRLSIL.